This T cell receptor (beta chain) was retrieved from a study of blood T cell repertoires in COVID-19. Turning to the study itself: Sites across the United States, Italy and Spain contributed samples from acute and convalescent COVID-19.

Symptom resolution, clearance, or two negative PCRs marked donors in Cohort 3 as recovered. With 5 bases clipped from V and 3 bases from J, the junction kept 9 bases outside the gene matches. Germline CDR1 LNHDA, CDR2 SQIVND (reference sequence). The CDR3 has 15 residues. This table comes from immunoSEQ multiplex PCR, and its TCRdb copy is limited to in-frame clones, with some not included. Seen here are some 170,000 clones, approximately 82% observed once, and the top ten hold around 15%. The specimen was PBMCs or T cells enriched from blood (not recorded which). This TCR was recovered from a man aged 50 or older who had recovered from COVID-19. V and J are TRBV19 and TRBJ1-2; 7 nucleotides agree with TRBD1. CDR3 DNA sequence: TGTGCCAGTAGTGCCCGGACAGGTCCCTACTATGGCTACACCTTC. This codes for CASSARTGPYYGYTF. Variable domain in full (rest from reference TRBV19 and TRBJ1-2): DGGITQSPKYLFRKEGQNVTLSCEQNLNHDAMYWYRQDPGQGLRLIYYSQIVNDFQKGDIAEGYSVSREKKESFPLTVTSAQKNPTAFYLCASSARTGPYYGYTFGSGTRLTVV.